The TCR beta chain under discussion was sequenced for a study of OX40 agonist ivuxolimab in advanced cancers. About the research overall: Patients were dosed with the agonistic anti-OX40 (CD134) antibody ivuxolimab. The dose-escalation cohort had hepatocellular carcinoma, melanoma, renal cell or head and neck cancer.

Sequencing was performed with immunoSEQ multiplex PCR; in TCRdb, only in-frame clones are kept and a portion is missing. The table includes 81,000 or so clones, 85% to 95% detected once. The V end was cut by 7 bases, the J end by 7 bases, with 16 bases between. The CDR3 totals 13 residues. CDR1 is SQVTM, CDR2 ANQGSEA, per germline. The chain is built from TRBV29-1 and TRBJ2-2; perhaps TRBD2 as D (7 bases). The source material was CD4+ or CD8+ T cells sorted from blood, sampled in a trial of the OX40 agonist ivuxolimab. This receptor was taken from an adult with an advanced solid tumor such as melanoma, head and neck, liver or kidney cancer. The CDR3 protein is CSASRGADGELFF. The DNA for the CDR3 is TGCAGCGCGAGCCGGGGGGCCGACGGGGAGCTGTTTTTT.